This entry lists 8 T cell receptor beta chains sequenced from one sample in a study of blood T cells in healthy people across ages. The use of a sample-barcoded 5' primer and a J-beta primer mix characterized a second PCR of about 7 to 12 cycles. TCRdb independently ran MiXCR on the 5' RACE reads; one entry per CDR3 protein. The top ten clones hold approximately 20% of a sample with more than 800,000 distinct CDR3 sequences, 40% to 50% of them seen once. The sequencing input was blood. The receptors stem from a woman aged 55-69 years in good health.

This clonotype was seen only a few times. The rearrangement links TRBV12-3 or TRBV12-4 to TRBJ2-3; the D gene is possibly TRBD1 (5 bases). CDR3 length: 14 amino acids. Trimming removed 5 bases at V and 2 bases at J, with 11 bases between. CDR3 sequence reads: CASSVQGDTDTQYF. The CDR3 region has the DNA TGTGCCAGCAGTGTCCAGGGCGACACAGATACGCAGTATTTT.

The chain combines TRBV5-1 with TRBJ2-7, with 10 bases identical to TRBD2. Trimming took 0 bases from V and 5 from J; bases not matched to a gene: 8. The CDR3 consists of 16 residues. Germline CDR1 reads SGHRS; CDR2 reads YFSETQ. CDR3 DNA sequence: TGCGCCAGCAGCTTGGCCGCTAGCGGGAGTAAGAACGAGCAGTACTTC. This gives the protein CASSLAASGSKNEQYF.

Remarks on this clonotype: Being one base from a much bigger clone, this may be a read error. The V call is TRBV9, the J call TRBJ2-1, with 8 bases lining up with TRBD2. The CDR3 contains 15 residues. With V trimmed by 4 bases and J by 0 bases, 3 bases remained unmatched. From germline, CDR1 is SGDLS and CDR2 YYNGEE. CDR3 nucleotide sequence: TGTGCCAGCAGCTTCGGGACTAGCTCCTACAATGAGCAGTTCTTC. It translates to CASSFGTSSYNEQFF.

This clonotype showed up just once. This chain uses TRBV5-1 with TRBJ2-1, with D perhaps TRBD2 (5 bases). The J call could be wrong; TRBJ2-7 is a better fit for the DNA end. The germline V gene encodes CDR1 SGHRS and CDR2 YFSETQ. The CDR3 sequence is 15 residues long. The CDR3 DNA is TGCGCCAGCAGCTTGATGGGGAGCTCCTACAATGAGCAGTACTTC. It yields the protein CASSLMGSSYNEQYF.

This clonotype appeared a few times. Its ends do not fully match the called genes, so a read error is possible. The chain combines TRBV10-1 with TRBJ2-5; the D is unclear. The CDR3 sequence is 14 residues long. The germline V gene encodes CDR1 WNHNN and CDR2 SYGVQD (reference sequence). CDR3: CASSESQAQGTQYF. CDR3 sequence (DNA): TGCGCCAGCAGTGAGTCCCAGGCCCAAGGGACCCAGTACTTC.

This clonotype occurred a few times. The rearrangement links TRBV7-2 to TRBJ2-3; D may be TRBD1 (6 bases). V was shortened by 4 bases and J by 1 base, with 15 bases between the two germline ends. The CDR3 has 16 amino acids. The germline V gene encodes CDR1 SGHTA and CDR2 FQGNSA. CDR3: CASSWGVGGGTDTQYF. The CDR3 DNA follows: TGTGCCAGCAGCTGGGGTGTAGGGGGTGGCACAGATACGCAGTATTTT.

The rearrangement links TRBV20-1 to TRBJ2-3; TRBD2 agrees at 8 bases. Per the germline V gene, CDR1 is DFQATT and CDR2 is SNEGSKA (reference sequence). The CDR3 is 13 residues long. Trimming at V came to 4 bases and at J to 2 bases, leaving 2 bases not matched to a gene. The CDR3, as DNA: TGCAGTGCTACGACTAGCGCCACAGATACGCAGTATTTT. It is translated as CSATTSATDTQYF.

The chain joins TRBV5-1 to TRBJ2-7, with D possibly matching TRBD2 (5 bases). V was clipped by 0 bases and J by 7 bases, with 17 bases between them. The CDR3 is made up of 15 amino acids. Germline V lookup: CDR1 SGHRS, CDR2 YFSETQ. The CDR3 protein is CASSLAASSYNEQYF. The CDR3 bases are TGCGCCAGCAGCTTGGCGGCTAGCTCCTACAATGAGCAGTACTTC.